Reported below is one T cell receptor beta chain. Its matching antigen is unknown. This sample is drawn from a study of long-term antiretroviral therapy in people with HIV. Study-level results: Increased diversity was seen after ART, yet it remained lower than in transplant donor controls.

They ran version v3.0 of the immunoSEQ assay at survey level. A target of roughly 40,000-55,000 T-cell genomes per sample was set for sequencing. Some clones are missing from TCRdb's copy, which holds only in-frame ones; the method was immunoSEQ multiplex PCR. The sample contains roughly 18,000 clones, just over 75% of which appear only once. Germline-derived CDR1 and CDR2 are SGHDT and YYEEEE. The CDR3 runs 14 residues. V was pared by 0 bases and J by 4 bases, with 11 bases between. Sampling of each donor yielded at least one pre-ART PBMC sample and at least two post-ART PBMC samples. Sequencing used unsorted PBMCs, obtained 2.2 years after starting antiretroviral therapy. This clonotype was obtained from a man between 45 and 60 years old with HIV. V and J are TRBV5-6 and TRBJ2-7, with D maybe TRBD1 (6 bases). The chain's CDR3 is CASSLGTVLYEQYF. For the CDR3, the DNA is TGTGCCAGCAGCTTGGGGACAGTTCTTTACGAGCAGTACTTC.